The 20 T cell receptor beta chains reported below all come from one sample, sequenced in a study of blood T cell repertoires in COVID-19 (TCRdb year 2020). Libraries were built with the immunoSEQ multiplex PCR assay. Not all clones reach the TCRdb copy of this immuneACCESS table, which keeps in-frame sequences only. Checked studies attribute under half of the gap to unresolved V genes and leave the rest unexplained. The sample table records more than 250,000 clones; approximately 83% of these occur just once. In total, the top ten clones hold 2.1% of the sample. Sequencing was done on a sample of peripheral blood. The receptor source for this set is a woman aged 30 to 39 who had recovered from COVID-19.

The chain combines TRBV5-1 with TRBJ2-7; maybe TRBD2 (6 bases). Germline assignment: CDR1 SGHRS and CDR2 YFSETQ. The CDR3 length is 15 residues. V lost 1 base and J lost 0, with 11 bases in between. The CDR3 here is CASSLLRGSSYEQYF. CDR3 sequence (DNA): TGCGCCAGCAGCTTGCTTCGGGGGAGCTCCTACGAGCAGTACTTC.

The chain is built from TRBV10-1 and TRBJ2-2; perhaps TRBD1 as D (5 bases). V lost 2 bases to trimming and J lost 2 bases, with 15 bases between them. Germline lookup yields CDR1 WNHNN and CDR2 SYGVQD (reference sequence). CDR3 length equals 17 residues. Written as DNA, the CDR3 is TGCGCCAGCAGTGAGGGGGCGAAGTCCACAAACACCGGGGAGCTGTTTTTT. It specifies CASSEGAKSTNTGELFF.

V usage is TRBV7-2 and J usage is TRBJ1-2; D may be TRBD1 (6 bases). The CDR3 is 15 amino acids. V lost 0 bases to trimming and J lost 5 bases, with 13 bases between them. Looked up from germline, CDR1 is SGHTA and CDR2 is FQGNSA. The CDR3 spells CASSLAGAGVYGYTF. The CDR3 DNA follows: TGTGCCAGCAGCTTAGCCGGAGCAGGGGTTTATGGCTACACCTTC.

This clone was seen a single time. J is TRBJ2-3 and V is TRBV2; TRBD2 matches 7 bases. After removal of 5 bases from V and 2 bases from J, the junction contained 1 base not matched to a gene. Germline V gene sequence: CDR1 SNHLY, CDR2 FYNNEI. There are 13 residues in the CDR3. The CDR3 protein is CASSWDYTDTQYF. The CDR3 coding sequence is TGTGCCAGCAGTTGGGACTACACAGATACGCAGTATTTT.

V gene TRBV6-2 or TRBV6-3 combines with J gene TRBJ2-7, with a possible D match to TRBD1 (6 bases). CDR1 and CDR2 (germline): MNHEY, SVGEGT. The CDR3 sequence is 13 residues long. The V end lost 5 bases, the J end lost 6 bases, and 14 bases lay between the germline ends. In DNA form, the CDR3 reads TGTGCCAGCAGTCAGGGGTCCTCGGGCGAGCAGTACTTC. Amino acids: CASSQGSSGEQYF.

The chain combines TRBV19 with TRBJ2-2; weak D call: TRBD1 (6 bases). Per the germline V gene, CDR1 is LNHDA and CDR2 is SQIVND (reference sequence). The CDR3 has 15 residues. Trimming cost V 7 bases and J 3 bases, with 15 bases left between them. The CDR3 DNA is TGTGCCAGTAACGCCGGGACAACTGACACCGGGGAGCTGTTTTTT. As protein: CASNAGTTDTGELFF.

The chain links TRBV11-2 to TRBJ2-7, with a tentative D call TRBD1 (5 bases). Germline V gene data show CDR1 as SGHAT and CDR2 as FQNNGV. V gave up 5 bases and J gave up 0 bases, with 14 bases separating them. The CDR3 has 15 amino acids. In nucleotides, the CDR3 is TGTGCCAGCAGCCCTGTCATGACAGACTCCTACGAGCAGTACTTC. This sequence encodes CASSPVMTDSYEQYF.

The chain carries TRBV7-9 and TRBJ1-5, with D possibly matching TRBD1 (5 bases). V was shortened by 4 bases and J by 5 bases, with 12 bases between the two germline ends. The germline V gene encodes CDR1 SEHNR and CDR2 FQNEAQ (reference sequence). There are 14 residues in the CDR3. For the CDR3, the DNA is TGTGCCAGCAGCTCCGACAGCTCCGATCAGCCCCAGCATTTT. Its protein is CASSSDSSDQPQHF. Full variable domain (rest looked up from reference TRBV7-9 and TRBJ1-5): DTGVSQNPRHKITKRGQNVTFRCDPISEHNRLYWYRQTLGQGPEFLTYFQNEAQLEKSRLLSDRFSAERPKGSFSTLEIQRTEQGDSAMYLCASSSDSSDQPQHFGDGTRLSIL.

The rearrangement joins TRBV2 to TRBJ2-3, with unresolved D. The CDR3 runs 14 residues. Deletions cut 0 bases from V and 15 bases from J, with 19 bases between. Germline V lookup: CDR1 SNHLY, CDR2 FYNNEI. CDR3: CASSEAIMGRVEYF. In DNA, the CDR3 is TGTGCCAGCAGTGAAGCGATAATGGGCAGAGTGGAATATTTT. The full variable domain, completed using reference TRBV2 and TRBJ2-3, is EPEVTQTPSHQVTQMGQEVILRCVPISNHLYFYWYRQILGQKVEFLVSFYNNEISEKSEIFDDQFSVERPDGSNFTLKIRSTKLEDSAMYFCASSEAIMGRVEYFGPGTRLTVL.

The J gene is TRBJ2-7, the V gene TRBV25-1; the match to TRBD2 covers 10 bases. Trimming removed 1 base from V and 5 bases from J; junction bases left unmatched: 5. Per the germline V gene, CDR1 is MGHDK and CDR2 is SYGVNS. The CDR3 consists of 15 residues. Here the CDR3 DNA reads TGTGCCAGCAGTGAATCACAACTAGCGGGGCACGAGCAGTACTTC. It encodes CASSESQLAGHEQYF.

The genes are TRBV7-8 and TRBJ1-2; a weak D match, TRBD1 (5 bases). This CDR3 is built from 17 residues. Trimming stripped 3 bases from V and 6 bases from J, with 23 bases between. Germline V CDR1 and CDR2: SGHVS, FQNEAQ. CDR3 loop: CASSFSRTGGIPHGYTF. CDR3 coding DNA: TGTGCCAGCAGCTTTTCCCGTACGGGGGGTATCCCTCATGGCTACACCTTC. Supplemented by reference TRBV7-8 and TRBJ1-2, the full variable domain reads GAGVSQSPRYKVAKRGQDVALRCDPISGHVSLFWYQQALGQGPEFLTYFQNEAQLDKSGLPSDRFFAERPEGSVSTLKIQRTQQEDSAVYLCASSFSRTGGIPHGYTFGSGTRLTVV.

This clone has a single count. The CDR3 region is CAISELQGRTEAFF. For the CDR3, the DNA is TGTGCCATCAGTGAGTTACAGGGCCGGACTGAAGCTTTCTTT. The V gene is TRBV10-3, the J gene TRBJ1-1, with D possibly being TRBD1 (6 bases). CDR1 ENHRY and CDR2 SYGVKD come from the germline V gene. CDR3 size: 14 residues. V was trimmed by 1 base and J by 5 bases, leaving 11 bases between them.

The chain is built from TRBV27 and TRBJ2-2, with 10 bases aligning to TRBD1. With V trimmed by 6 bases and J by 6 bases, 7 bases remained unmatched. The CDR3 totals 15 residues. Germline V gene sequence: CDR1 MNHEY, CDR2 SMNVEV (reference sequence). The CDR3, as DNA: TGTGCCAGCAGAAACCGGGACAGGGGACCCGGGGAGCTGTTTTTT. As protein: CASRNRDRGPGELFF.

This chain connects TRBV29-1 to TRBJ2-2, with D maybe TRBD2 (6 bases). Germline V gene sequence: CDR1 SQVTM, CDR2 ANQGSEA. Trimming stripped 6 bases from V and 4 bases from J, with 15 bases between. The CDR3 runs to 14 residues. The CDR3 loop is CSVRDSLPTGELFF. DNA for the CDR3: TGCAGCGTCAGGGACTCACTCCCCACCGGGGAGCTGTTTTTT.

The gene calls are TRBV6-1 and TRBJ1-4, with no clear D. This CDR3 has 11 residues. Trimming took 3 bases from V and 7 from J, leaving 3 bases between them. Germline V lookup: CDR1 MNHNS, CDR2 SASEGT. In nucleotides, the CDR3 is TGTGCCAGCAGTGACAGTGAAAAACTGTTTTTT. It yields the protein CASSDSEKLFF.

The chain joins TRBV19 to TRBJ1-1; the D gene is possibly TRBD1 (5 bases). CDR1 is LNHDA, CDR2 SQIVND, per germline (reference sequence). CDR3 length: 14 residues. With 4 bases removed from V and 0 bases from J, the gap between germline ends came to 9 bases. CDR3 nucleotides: TGTGCCAGTAGTAGCAGGGCCTTGAACACTGAAGCTTTCTTT. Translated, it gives CASSSRALNTEAFF.

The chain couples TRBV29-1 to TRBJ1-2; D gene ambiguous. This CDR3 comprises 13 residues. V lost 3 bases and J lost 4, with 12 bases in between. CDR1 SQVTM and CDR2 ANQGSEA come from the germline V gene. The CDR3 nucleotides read TGCAGCGTTGATGCGGAGGGCGGCTATGGCTACACCTTC. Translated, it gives CSVDAEGGYGYTF.

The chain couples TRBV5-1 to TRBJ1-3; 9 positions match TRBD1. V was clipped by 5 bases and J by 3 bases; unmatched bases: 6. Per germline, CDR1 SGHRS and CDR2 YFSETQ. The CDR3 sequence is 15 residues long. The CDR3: CASRKQGAGGNTIYF. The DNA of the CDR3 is TGCGCCAGCAGGAAACAGGGGGCTGGTGGAAACACCATATATTTT.

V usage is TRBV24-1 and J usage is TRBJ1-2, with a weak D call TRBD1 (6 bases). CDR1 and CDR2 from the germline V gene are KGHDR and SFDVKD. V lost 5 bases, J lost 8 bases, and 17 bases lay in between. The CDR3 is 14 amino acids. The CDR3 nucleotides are TGTGCCACCAGTGCCAAACAGGGCCCCGAGGGCTACACCTTC. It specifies CATSAKQGPEGYTF.

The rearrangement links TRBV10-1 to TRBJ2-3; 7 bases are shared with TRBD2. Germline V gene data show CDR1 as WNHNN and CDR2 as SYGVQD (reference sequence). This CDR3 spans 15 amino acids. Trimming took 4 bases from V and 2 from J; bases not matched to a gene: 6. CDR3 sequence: CASSVLADYTDTQYF. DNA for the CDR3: TGCGCCAGCAGTGTCCTAGCGGATTACACAGATACGCAGTATTTT.